This T cell receptor beta chain comes out of a study of cytomegalovirus exposure and HLA in healthy donors. Study-wide points: Accurate HLA-A and HLA-B prediction from TCR beta sequences was reported for most subjects. Both high specificity and high sensitivity reportedly marked the classifier's diagnosis of cytomegalovirus status. It was 150 to 200 TCR beta chains that were listed as cytomegalovirus-associated. The availability of immune exposure information extended only to CMV serostatus.

Turning to this clone: Its antigen is unidentified.

CDR1 is MDHEN and CDR2 is SYDVKM in the germline V gene. This CDR3 has 14 amino acids. Trimming pared 7 bases from V and 3 bases from J, leaving 13 bases between. Primers: 60 Vbeta forward and 13 Jbeta reverse. The data were produced by immunoSEQ multiplex PCR, yet TCRdb's version contains in-frame clones alone and is incomplete. The profile covers 35,000 to 50,000 clones, with roughly 64% appearing a single time and around 13% taken by the ten largest. The specimen was PBMCs. The chain is built from TRBV28 and TRBJ2-1; a weak D match, TRBD2 (6 bases). The TCR originated in a man between 60 and 75 years old in good health and CMV-seropositive. The DNA for the CDR3 is TGTGCCAGCAAACGCGGGACGAACTACAATGAGCAGTTCTTC. It codes for CASKRGTNYNEQFF.